This T cell receptor beta chain was retrieved from a study of T-cell reconstitution after alpha-beta-depleted transplantation in children. Unique molecular identifiers were built into the TCRbeta library. TCRdb re-analysed the PCR reads in MiXCR, keeping a single row per CDR3 protein. The sample yields about 260,000 distinct CDR3 sequences, roughly 12% seen once. CDR3 size: 16 residues. After removal of 4 bases from V and 5 bases from J, the junction contained 11 bases not matched to a gene. Germline V lookup: CDR1 MGHDK, CDR2 SYGVNS. Study-wide findings and caveats: Expanded graft clones, several hundred of them, were reportedly the source of alpha-beta T cells about two months after transplant.

About this clonotype itself: Its target is unknown.

The sample in question was peripheral blood, obtained 180 days after TCRalphabeta/CD19-depleted stem cell transplant. V usage is TRBV25-1 and J usage is TRBJ1-2; 9 bases agree with TRBD1. The sequence came from a male patient between 2 and 15 years old who had a stem cell transplant for chronic granulomatous disease, so the T cells may come from the graft donor. The CDR3 bases are TGTGCCAGCAGTGCCGGGACAGGGACGGGAAGTTATGGCTACACCTTC. It translates to CASSAGTGTGSYGYTF.